The 25 T cell receptor beta chains below come from one sample, sequenced in a study of blood T cell repertoires in COVID-19. Here immunoSEQ multiplex PCR was the method, and the copy in TCRdb shows in-frame clones only, minus some. The table has over 200,000 clones, more than 80% seen once; the top ten hold over 2%. Sequences were obtained from peripheral blood. The receptors come from a man aged 25 to 45 who had recovered from COVID-19.

This CDR3 reads CASSQTTGNYGYTF. Here the CDR3 DNA reads TGTGCCAGCAGCCAAACCACCGGGAACTATGGCTACACCTTC. The J gene is TRBJ1-2, the V gene TRBV3-1 (or the pseudogene TRBV3-2); D unclear. From germline, CDR1 is LGHDT and CDR2 YNNKEL (reference sequence). Trimming left V 2 bases short and J 2 bases short, with 9 bases between. This CDR3 has 14 amino acids.

Comments on this clone: This same CDR3 is encoded by further DNA sequences in the sample. The chain's CDR3 is CASSSGYGYTF. For the CDR3, the DNA is TGTGCCAGCAGTTCCGGGTATGGCTACACCTTC. V and J are TRBV6-2 or TRBV6-3 and TRBJ1-2, with D uncertain. Trimming removed 4 bases at V and 5 bases at J, with 5 bases between. The CDR3 has 11 residues. Germline lookup yields CDR1 MNHEY and CDR2 SVGEGT.

The chain couples TRBV7-8 to TRBJ1-1, with 8 nucleotides matching TRBD1. CDR1 SGHVS and CDR2 FQNEAQ come from the germline V gene. The CDR3 is 14 residues long. The J segment lost 2 bases and the V segment lost 3 bases, leaving 2 bases of the junction unmatched. The CDR3 coding sequence is TGTGCCAGCAGCTTTCAGGGGGCAAACACTGAAGCTTTCTTT. Its translation: CASSFQGANTEAFF.

V usage is TRBV10-1 and J usage is TRBJ2-7; 7 nucleotides match TRBD2. From germline, CDR1 is WNHNN and CDR2 SYGVQD (reference sequence). The J segment lost 4 bases and the V segment lost 2 bases, leaving 8 bases of the junction unmatched. The CDR3 loop spans 15 amino acids. The CDR3 here is CASSEVPGGRYEQYF. As DNA, the CDR3 is TGCGCCAGCAGTGAGGTACCGGGGGGACGATACGAGCAGTACTTC.

This chain joins TRBV15 and TRBJ1-2, with no clear D. V dropped 0 bases and J dropped 12 bases, with 14 bases sitting between them. CDR1 and CDR2 (germline): LNHNV, YYDKDF (reference sequence). The CDR3 has 13 residues. The CDR3 nucleotides read TGTGCCACCAGCAGAGATCGTGGTGACATCGACACCTTC. Its translation: CATSRDRGDIDTF.

V usage is TRBV7-2 and J usage is TRBJ2-1, with TRBD1 as a possible D gene (7 bases). The CDR3 is made up of 16 amino acids. Germline lookup yields CDR1 SGHTA and CDR2 FQGNSA. V gave up 5 bases and J gave up 4 bases, with 18 bases separating them. The CDR3 nucleotides are TGTGCCAGCAGCCCAGTATCAGGGGGAGGATACAATGAGCAGTTCTTC. Translating gives CASSPVSGGGYNEQFF.

The chain links TRBV12-5 to TRBJ2-2, with 11 nucleotides matching TRBD2. Trimming cost V 2 bases and J 3 bases; bases outside gene matches: 5. The CDR3 covers 17 residues. Germline values: CDR1 LGHNT, CDR2 FRNRAP. The DNA for the CDR3 is TGTGCTAGTGGTTTGAGTAGCGGGGGGGCCCACACCGGGGAGCTGTTTTTT. This translates into CASGLSSGGAHTGELFF.

The V gene is TRBV5-6, the J gene TRBJ1-3; D not resolved. The CDR3 length is 15 residues. CDR1 is SGHDT, CDR2 YYEEEE, per germline. V was pared by 1 base and J by 2 bases, with 10 bases between. CDR3 sequence: CASSLYGVPGNTIYF. CDR3 coding DNA: TGTGCCAGCAGCTTGTACGGGGTTCCTGGAAACACCATATATTTT.

The V and J genes are TRBV19 and TRBJ2-1, with TRBD2 matching 8 bases. The trim removed 5 bases at V and 4 bases at J, leaving 19 bases unmatched. In germline, CDR1 is LNHDA, CDR2 SQIVND (reference sequence). The CDR3 extends over 19 amino acids. The CDR3 loop is CASSLSPGGSGRSYNEQFF. Written as DNA, the CDR3 is TGTGCCAGTAGTCTATCGCCGGGGGGGTCGGGGCGATCATACAATGAGCAGTTCTTC. The variable domain in full, with the rest retrieved from reference TRBV19 and TRBJ2-1, is DGGITQSPKYLFRKEGQNVTLSCEQNLNHDAMYWYRQDPGQGLRLIYYSQIVNDFQKGDIAEGYSVSREKKESFPLTVTSAQKNPTAFYLCASSLSPGGSGRSYNEQFFGPGTRLTVL.

This chain connects TRBV10-3 to TRBJ1-6; no reliable D call. CDR3 size: 15 residues. Germline V gene sequence: CDR1 ENHRY, CDR2 SYGVKD. Trimming stripped 2 bases from V and 7 bases from J, with 12 bases between. CDR3 in amino acids: CAISEKTRYNSPLHF. The DNA for the CDR3 is TGTGCCATCAGTGAGAAAACGAGATACAATTCACCCCTCCACTTT.

This chain joins TRBV6-5 and TRBJ1-1; D unresolved. V was pared by 8 bases and J by 0 bases, with 4 bases between. Germline assignment: CDR1 MNHEY and CDR2 SVGAGI. The CDR3 is 11 amino acids. The CDR3 bases are TGTGCCAGCTACATGAACACTGAAGCTTTCTTT. This encodes CASYMNTEAFF.

Many counts were recorded for this clone. The genes are TRBV4-1 and TRBJ2-1, with 7 positions matching TRBD2. V lost 1 base and J lost 6; bases outside the gene matches: 9. The germline gives CDR1 MGHRA, CDR2 YSYEKL. This CDR3 is built from 16 residues. The CDR3 region is CASSQGGRTRSNEQFF. For the CDR3, the DNA is TGCGCCAGCAGCCAAGGGGGGAGGACTAGGAGCAATGAGCAGTTCTTC.

The chain uses TRBV5-1 and TRBJ2-5; D perhaps matches TRBD2 (5 bases). Germline CDR1 is SGHRS and CDR2 is YFSETQ. This CDR3 has 15 amino acids. The V end lost 1 base, the J end lost 2 bases, and 12 bases lay between the germline ends. The CDR3, as DNA: TGCGCCAGCAGCTTGCCCTGGGGAGAACAAGAGACCCAGTACTTC. The encoded protein is CASSLPWGEQETQYF.

This clone was seen a few times. The chain joins TRBV15 to TRBJ1-2, with 7 bases fitting TRBD1. Germline V gene sequence: CDR1 LNHNV, CDR2 YYDKDF (reference sequence). The CDR3 loop spans 12 amino acids. J was trimmed by 10 bases and V by 3 bases; bases with no gene match: 5. The CDR3 region has the DNA TGTGCCACCAGCAGCACCGGGACAGCCTACACCTTC. Translating it yields CATSSTGTAYTF.

V gene TRBV25-1 combines with J gene TRBJ1-4; D is unclear. The CDR3 extends over 16 amino acids. Germline V gene lookup returns CDR1 MGHDK and CDR2 SYGVNS. V was trimmed by 3 bases and J by 8 bases, leaving 19 bases between them. The chain's CDR3 is CASSDSTLAVLEKLFF. DNA for the CDR3: TGTGCCAGCAGTGACAGTACCCTGGCCGTGCTGGAAAAACTGTTTTTT.

The sample holds a few counts of this clone. The V call is TRBV6-1, the J call TRBJ1-2; perhaps TRBD1 as D (6 bases). There are 16 residues in the CDR3. Germline V gene data show CDR1 as MNHNS and CDR2 as SASEGT. Trimming took off 2 bases at V and 1 base at J, with 14 bases between the two ends. The CDR3 spells CASSESVQGHNYGYTF. In DNA, the CDR3 is TGTGCCAGCAGTGAATCGGTGCAGGGACATAACTATGGCTACACCTTC.

This rearrangement joins TRBV30 to TRBJ1-3; no reliable D call. The ends were cut back, 3 bases at V and 0 bases at J, with 6 bases in the middle. The CDR3 spans 13 residues. CDR1 is GTSNPN, CDR2 SVGIG, per germline (reference sequence). Here the CDR3 reads CAWSLNSGNTIYF. The DNA for the CDR3 is TGTGCCTGGAGCTTAAACTCTGGAAACACCATATATTTT.

This CDR3 is CASSSQQGAYNEQFF. The CDR3 DNA is TGTGCCAGCAGCTCGCAACAGGGGGCGTACAATGAGCAGTTCTTC. This rearrangement joins TRBV11-3 to TRBJ2-1; 9 bases agree with TRBD1. V shed 4 bases, J shed 4 bases, and the junction held 5 bases outside the gene matches. CDR3 length: 15 amino acids. CDR1 and CDR2 from the germline V gene are SGHNT and YENEEA. Variable domain in full (rest from reference TRBV11-3 and TRBJ2-1): EAGVVQSPRYKIIEKKQPVAFWCNPISGHNTLYWYLQNLGQGPELLIRYENEEAVDDSQLPKDRFSAERLKGVDSTLKIQPAELGDSAVYLCASSSQQGAYNEQFFGPGTRLTVL.

This clone was seen a few times. The rearrangement links TRBV10-3 to TRBJ2-5, with TRBD2 as a possible D gene (6 bases). The CDR3 runs to 12 residues. Germline assignment: CDR1 ENHRY and CDR2 SYGVKD. Trimming removed 10 bases at V and 4 bases at J, with 13 bases between. CDR3 region: CATGTARETQYF. DNA for the CDR3: TGTGCCACCGGGACTGCCAGAGAGACCCAGTACTTC.

Regarding this clone: One junction end does not reproduce the germline sequence, and a read error may be involved. The V and J genes are TRBV6-1 and TRBJ2-4, with D maybe TRBD1 (7 bases). Germline V gene sequence: CDR1 MNHNS, CDR2 SASEGT. CDR3 length: 9 residues. CDR3 nucleotides: TGTGCCAGCAGTCTCAGGGGGGACTTC. Its protein product is CASSLRGDF.

As for this clone: Other DNA variants within this sample encode the same CDR3. CDR3 in DNA: TGCAGCGTACAGGTTCCCACAGATACGCAGTATTTT. It specifies CSVQVPTDTQYF. The V call is TRBV29-1, the J call TRBJ2-3; the D gene is possibly TRBD1 (5 bases). The CDR3 is made up of 12 amino acids. The V and J ends lost 6 bases and 2 bases respectively, with 9 bases between them. Germline values: CDR1 SQVTM, CDR2 ANQGSEA.

This clone was seen once. This rearrangement joins TRBV3-1 (or the pseudogene TRBV3-2) to TRBJ1-4, with D possibly matching TRBD1 (6 bases). Trimming took off 5 bases at V and 8 bases at J, with 18 bases between the two ends. Per the germline V gene, CDR1 is LGHDT and CDR2 is YNNKEL (reference sequence). The CDR3 covers 15 residues. CDR3 protein: CASSYTGGAVEKLFF. The DNA for the CDR3 is TGTGCCAGCAGCTATACCGGGGGGGCTGTAGAAAAACTGTTTTTT.

The V and J genes are TRBV3-1 (or the pseudogene TRBV3-2) and TRBJ2-7; no clear D. With 1 base removed from V and 7 bases from J, the gap between germline ends came to 14 bases. The CDR3 consists of 14 residues. Germline-derived CDR1 and CDR2 are LGHDT and YNNKEL (reference sequence). The CDR3 nucleotides read TGTGCCAGCAGCCAAGGATGGAGTCTGGTTGAGCAGTACTTC. Translation gives CASSQGWSLVEQYF.

V gene TRBV18 combines with J gene TRBJ2-3, with TRBD2 matching 12 bases. V gave up 5 bases and J gave up 1 base; unmatched junction bases: 4. CDR3 length: 16 amino acids. Per germline, CDR1 KGHSH and CDR2 LQKENI. The CDR3 loop is CASSSRTSGGTDTQYF. In DNA, the CDR3 is TGTGCCAGCTCATCACGGACTAGCGGGGGCACAGATACGCAGTATTTT. Together with reference TRBV18 and TRBJ2-3, the CDR3 gives the full variable domain: NAGVMQNPRHLVRRRGQEARLRCSPMKGHSHVYWYRQLPEEGLKFMVYLQKENIIDESGMPKERFSAEFPKEGPSILRIQQVVRGDSAAYFCASSSRTSGGTDTQYFGPGTRLTVL.

The chain uses TRBV10-1 and TRBJ1-2, with a possible D match to TRBD1 (6 bases). Germline CDR1 reads WNHNN; CDR2 reads SYGVQD (reference sequence). The CDR3 has 14 amino acids. Trimming cost V 4 bases and J 3 bases, with 12 bases left between them. This CDR3 reads CASSARTDYYGYTF. In DNA, the CDR3 is TGCGCCAGCAGTGCCCGGACAGATTACTATGGCTACACCTTC.